The following is a T cell receptor beta chain sequence with its context. Its antigen is undetermined. Patients with uncontrolled infections, other autoimmune diseases, pregnancy or lactation were excluded. Unmatched junction bases numbered 12, after V lost 5 bases and J lost 0 bases. Germline CDR1 and CDR2: SEHNR and FQNEAQ (reference sequence). The CDR3 is 17 residues long. Researchers amplified the TCR beta CDR3 regions from RNA transcripts. The HTBI primer set drove a first-round RT-PCR of the TCR CDR3. MiXCR, run by TCRdb on the multiplex PCR reads, gives a single entry per CDR3 protein. The sample contains roughly 740,000 distinct CDR3 sequences, roughly 15% of which appear only once. The sample belongs to a study of T cells in Graves' hyperthyroidism and ophthalmopathy. At the level of the study: Initial diagnosis, before any treatment, was when peripheral blood was collected.

The study, taken as a whole, reports: Within blood appeared most thyroid clonotypes that had expanded above 0.001. Ophthalmopathy prediction by the model preceded onset by a median about 6.5 months.

The sequence was collected from a man in his late teens or twenties with Graves' hyperthyroidism. V gene TRBV7-9 combines with J gene TRBJ2-7; 8 bases are a match to TRBD2. Sequenced: blood. The CDR3 loop reads CASSQRTGGDTSYEQYF. The DNA of the CDR3 is TGTGCCAGCAGCCAGCGCACCGGGGGGGACACCTCCTACGAGCAGTACTTC.